The rows below give T cell receptor beta chains drawn from one sample of a study of control samples from healthy donors and cancer patients. Repertoires were generated with immunoSEQ multiplex PCR, while TCRdb's copy carries only in-frame clones and drops some. The sample yields some 97,000 clones, about 90% seen once. Source material: blood. The receptors shown here come from a woman between 45 and 65 years old in good health. Each CDR3 is given with its conserved first and last residue. The order of the fields is J gene, V gene, D gene, clone size, CDR3 DNA, CDR3 protein. The D gene is left open where the match is weak. Rows give clone size only sometimes, using once, few, many, or a class for an expanded clone.

J: TRBJ2-7; V: TRBV18; D: .; size: .; DNA: TGTGCCAGCTCACCCTATGCGGGCCGAGCTAACTACGAGCAGTACTTC; CDR3: CASSPYAGRANYEQYF
J: TRBJ2-5; V: TRBV6-5; D: TRBD2; size: .; DNA: TGTGCCAGTGAAAAGACTAGCGGGAGAAAGACCCAGTACTTC; CDR3: CASEKTSGRKTQYF
J: TRBJ1-6; V: TRBV6-5; D: .; size: once; DNA: TGTGCCAGCAGTTACTCACTTCGTGCCCTCAATTCACCCCTCCACTTT; CDR3: CASSYSLRALNSPLHF
J: TRBJ2-3; V: TRBV10-3; D: .; size: .; DNA: TGTGCCATCAGTGAATTACCCCCCCATGGGCAGTATTTT; CDR3: CAISELPPHGQYF
J: TRBJ1-1; V: TRBV6-6; D: .; size: once; DNA: TGTGCCAGCAGTTTTGGGGGGGTAGACACTGAAGCTTTCTTT; CDR3: CASSFGGVDTEAFF
J: TRBJ1-2; V: TRBV30; D: .; size: .; DNA: TGTGCCTGGACAGGGTCCCACTATGGCTACACCTTC; CDR3: CAWTGSHYGYTF
J: TRBJ2-5; V: TRBV7-2; D: .; size: .; DNA: TGTGCCAGCATCCCCCCTGACCAAGAGACCCAGTACTTC; CDR3: CASIPPDQETQYF
J: TRBJ1-2; V: TRBV4-1; D: .; size: .; DNA: TGCGCCAGCAGCCCCGGCCCCAGGGCCGAATGGGGCTACACCTTC; CDR3: CASSPGPRAEWGYTF
J: TRBJ2-1; V: TRBV6-1; D: .; size: .; DNA: TGTGCCAGCAGTGAACGTCCTAACAGAAACAGGGATAACAATGAGCAGTTCTTC; CDR3: CASSERPNRNRDNNEQFF
J: TRBJ2-5; V: TRBV24-1; D: TRBD2; size: .; DNA: TGTGCCACCAGTGACCCGGGACTAGCTGGTGGGGAGACCCAGTACTTC; CDR3: CATSDPGLAGGETQYF
J: TRBJ1-1; V: TRBV12-5; D: TRBD1; size: .; DNA: TGTGCTAGTGGTTCCGACAGGGGGCTGGATACTGAAGCTTTCTTT; CDR3: CASGSDRGLDTEAFF
J: TRBJ1-6; V: TRBV12-5; D: TRBD1; size: once; DNA: TGTGCTAGTGGTTTGTCCGCGACAGGGAGCTCCTATAATTCACCCCTCCACTTT; CDR3: CASGLSATGSSYNSPLHF
J: TRBJ2-1; V: TRBV7-2; D: .; size: .; DNA: TGTGCCAGCAGCTTAGGGAGGAACAATGAGCAGTTCTTC; CDR3: CASSLGRNNEQFF
J: TRBJ2-5; V: TRBV4-3; D: TRBD2; size: .; DNA: TGCGCCAGCAGCGGGACTAGCGGGTACCAAGAGACCCAGTACTTC; CDR3: CASSGTSGYQETQYF
J: TRBJ1-1; V: TRBV5-1; D: TRBD1; size: .; DNA: TGCGCCAGCAGACTAGGGGCAGGGGGCTGGAGCACTGAAGCTTTCTTT; CDR3: CASRLGAGGWSTEAFF
J: TRBJ1-1; V: TRBV18; D: .; size: .; DNA: TGTGCCAGCTCGCCCAAGGTGGAGGACACTGAAGCTTTCTTT; CDR3: CASSPKVEDTEAFF
J: TRBJ1-5; V: TRBV7-8; D: TRBD1; size: .; DNA: TGTGCCAGCAGCGGACGACAGGGCGATGGGCCCCAGCATTTT; CDR3: CASSGRQGDGPQHF
J: TRBJ1-1; V: TRBV11-2; D: TRBD1; size: once; DNA: TGTGCCAGCAGCACGGACAGGGTGCCGGCCACTGAAGCTTTCTTT; CDR3: CASSTDRVPATEAFF
J: TRBJ1-5; V: TRBV19; D: .; size: once; DNA: TGTGCCAGTAAGACCCTTGCCCTCAATCAGCCCCAGCATTTT; CDR3: CASKTLALNQPQHF
J: TRBJ2-1; V: TRBV5-1; D: TRBD1; size: .; DNA: TGCGCCAGCAGCTTGCTACAGGGGGCGAGAAATGAGCAGTTCTTC; CDR3: CASSLLQGARNEQFF
J: TRBJ1-1; V: TRBV12-3/TRBV12-4; D: .; size: .; DNA: TGTGCCAGCAGTAGGACGACAGAACAGGGAGCTTTCTTT; CDR3: CASSRTTEQGAFF
J: TRBJ2-3; V: TRBV7-3; D: TRBD2; size: .; DNA: TGTGCCAGCAGCTTTAGCGGGGGGAGAGATACGCAGTATTTT; CDR3: CASSFSGGRDTQYF